Sequencing of this T cell receptor beta chain was carried out in a study of T cells in Graves' hyperthyroidism and ophthalmopathy. Study summary: Peripheral blood collection took place at initial diagnosis, before any treatment.

Per germline, CDR1 DFQATT and CDR2 SNEGSKA (reference sequence). The V and J ends lost 5 bases and 1 base respectively, with 12 bases between them. The CDR3 sequence is 13 residues long. Amplification yielded TCR beta CDR3 regions, with RNA transcripts as the source. The TCR CDR3 was amplified in a first-round RT-PCR using the HTBI primer set. TCRdb reprocessed the multiplex PCR reads with MiXCR, giving one entry per CDR3 protein. There are over 500,000 distinct CDR3 sequences in the sample; 14% occur only once, and about 14% lies in the top ten. Each diagnosis drew on symptoms, thyroxine, TRAb, thyroid ultrasound and orbital computed tomography findings. This clonotype has a count of ten or more.

The clonotype originates from a woman in her thirties or forties with Graves' hyperthyroidism. Sequencing was performed on blood. The V and J genes are TRBV20-1 and TRBJ2-7; D might be TRBD1 or TRBD2, each matching 5 bases. The CDR3 loop is CSALRDGSYEQYF. The CDR3 DNA reads as TGCAGTGCTCTCCGGGACGGGTCCTACGAGCAGTACTTC.